This TCR beta chain was profiled in a study of response to subunit inactivated influenza vaccine. The study's findings and limits: Seasonal influenza vaccination, on each occasion, was suggested by the authors to recruit few new T cells.

The CDR3 length is 17 residues. The germline gives CDR1 MDHEN, CDR2 SYDVKM. Trimming removed 1 base from V and 2 bases from J, with 18 bases in between. TCRdb reprocessed the RT-PCR reads with MiXCR, giving one entry per CDR3 protein. Of more than 450,000 distinct CDR3 sequences listed, about 8% are singletons. For this clonotype: Antigen: not known.

The chain has TRBV28 and TRBJ2-7, with D possibly called TRBD1 or TRBD2 (5 bases each). This material consisted of PBMCs from blood, taken around 25 months after vaccination. This clonotype was obtained from a man between 50 and 69 years old who received an inactivated influenza vaccine. The chain's CDR3 is CASSLFRGPGAAYEQYF. The DNA for the CDR3 is TGTGCCAGCAGTTTATTCCGGGGACCGGGCGCAGCCTACGAGCAGTACTTC. The entire variable domain, with the rest obtained from reference TRBV28 and TRBJ2-7, is as follows: DVKVTQSSRYLVKRTGEKVFLECVQDMDHENMFWYRQDPGLGLRLIYFSYDVKMKEKGDIPEGYSVSREKKERFSLILESASTNQTSMYLCASSLFRGPGAAYEQYFGPGTRLTVT.